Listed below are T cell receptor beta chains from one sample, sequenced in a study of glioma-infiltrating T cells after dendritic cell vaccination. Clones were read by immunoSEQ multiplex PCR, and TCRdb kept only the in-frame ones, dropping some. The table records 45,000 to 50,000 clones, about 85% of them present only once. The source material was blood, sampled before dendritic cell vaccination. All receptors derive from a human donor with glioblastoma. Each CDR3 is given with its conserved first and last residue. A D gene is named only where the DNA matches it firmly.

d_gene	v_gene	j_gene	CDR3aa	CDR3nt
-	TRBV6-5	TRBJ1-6	CASSSLGGSNSPLHF	TGTGCCAGCAGTTCTCTGGGGGGTTCAAATTCACCCCTCCACTTT
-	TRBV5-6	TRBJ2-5	CASSLGAEETQYF	TGTGCCAGCAGCCTGGGGGCCGAAGAGACCCAGTACTTC
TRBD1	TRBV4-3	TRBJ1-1	CASSLLDREGTEAFF	TGCGCCAGCAGCCTCTTGGACAGGGAGGGCACTGAAGCTTTCTTT
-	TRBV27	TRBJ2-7	CASSLHGGVISYEQYF	TGTGCCAGCAGTTTGCACGGGGGTGTGATCTCCTACGAGCAGTACTTC
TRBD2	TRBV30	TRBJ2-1	CAWSVGASGNNEQFF	TGTGCCTGGAGTGTAGGGGCTAGCGGAAACAATGAGCAGTTCTTC
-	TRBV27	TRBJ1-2	CASSLQGYGYTF	TGTGCCAGCAGTTTACAGGGGTATGGCTACACCTTC
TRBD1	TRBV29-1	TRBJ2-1	CSAETGDNEQFF	TGCAGCGCTGAGACAGGGGACAATGAGCAGTTCTTC
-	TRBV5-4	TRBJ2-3	CASSRGWTGMTLTDTQYF	TGTGCCAGCAGCCGGGGGTGGACAGGCATGACTTTGACAGATACGCAGTATTTT
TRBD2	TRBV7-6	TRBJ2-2	CASSSSGHHTGELFF	TGTGCCAGCAGTTCTAGCGGGCATCACACCGGGGAGCTGTTTTTT
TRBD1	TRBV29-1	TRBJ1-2	CSVGDGTGRGYTF	TGCAGCGTTGGAGATGGGACAGGGCGCGGCTACACCTTC
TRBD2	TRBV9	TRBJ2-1	CASSVQVSGGLGEQFF	TGTGCCAGCAGCGTACAGGTTAGCGGGGGGCTGGGGGAGCAGTTCTTC
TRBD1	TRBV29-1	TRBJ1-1	CSTDRVGGTEAFF	TGCAGCACTGACAGGGTAGGGGGCACTGAAGCTTTCTTT
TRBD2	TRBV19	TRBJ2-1	CASSLLAGTLHGEQFF	TGTGCCAGTAGTCTTCTAGCGGGAACTTTACATGGTGAGCAGTTCTTC
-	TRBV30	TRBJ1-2	CAWSVGAGTGTYGYTF	TGTGCCTGGAGTGTTGGTGCTGGGACGGGGACTTATGGCTACACCTTC
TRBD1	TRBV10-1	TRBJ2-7	CASSSDRGYEQYF	TGCGCCAGCAGTTCGGACAGGGGGTACGAGCAGTACTTC
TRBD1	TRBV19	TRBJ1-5	CASIFRDRGHQPQHF	TGTGCCAGTATATTTAGGGACAGGGGGCATCAGCCCCAGCATTTT
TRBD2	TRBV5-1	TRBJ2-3	CASSLGASGSKDTQYF	TGCGCCAGCAGCTTGGGTGCTAGCGGGAGTAAGGATACGCAGTATTTT